A single sample gave rise to the 5 T cell receptor beta chains below, sequenced in a study of T cells in Graves' hyperthyroidism and ophthalmopathy. TCR beta CDR3 region amplification was performed from RNA transcripts. Carried out on the TCR CDR3, a first-round RT-PCR used the HTBI primer set. A single record per CDR3 protein comes from TCRdb applying MiXCR to the multiplex PCR reads. Among fewer than 450,000 distinct CDR3 sequences listed, about 18% were seen once. Input material: blood. These receptors were collected from a woman under 40 with Graves' hyperthyroidism that later progressed to Graves' ophthalmopathy.

This clonotype has ten or more counts. The chain joins TRBV20-1 to TRBJ1-2; D perhaps matches TRBD1 (5 bases). CDR3 length: 16 residues. Deletions cut 0 bases from V and 1 base from J, with 15 bases between. The germline CDR1 and CDR2 sequences are DFQATT and SNEGSKA (reference sequence). The CDR3 here is CSARDRASGLNYGYTF. The CDR3 bases are TGCAGTGCTAGAGACAGGGCTTCCGGACTTAACTATGGCTACACCTTC.

In its sample, this clonotype was seen many times. This chain links TRBV2 with TRBJ1-1; 11 bases map to TRBD1. Germline V gene lookup returns CDR1 SNHLY and CDR2 FYNNEI. V lost 2 bases to trimming and J lost 4 bases; unmatched junction nucleotides: 9. The CDR3 contains 17 residues. As DNA, the CDR3 is TGTGCCAGCAGTGAAACGGTTGGACAGGGGGCTCCCACTGAAGCTTTCTTT. Protein product: CASSETVGQGAPTEAFF. Combining the CDR3 with reference TRBV2 and TRBJ1-1 gives the whole variable domain EPEVTQTPSHQVTQMGQEVILRCVPISNHLYFYWYRQILGQKVEFLVSFYNNEISEKSEIFDDQFSVERPDGSNFTLKIRSTKLEDSAMYFCASSETVGQGAPTEAFFGQGTRLTVV.

V and J are TRBV20-1 and TRBJ2-7; either TRBD1 or TRBD2 may supply D (6 bases each). Looked up from germline, CDR1 is DFQATT and CDR2 is SNEGSKA (reference sequence). With 1 base removed from V and 5 bases from J, the gap between germline ends came to 12 bases. This CDR3 is 13 amino acids long. The CDR3 protein is CSARVGGDNEQYF. CDR3 DNA: TGCAGTGCTAGAGTCGGAGGGGACAACGAGCAGTACTTC.

The J gene is TRBJ2-1, the V gene TRBV11-3; 12 nucleotides align to TRBD2. Germline-derived CDR1 and CDR2 are SGHNT and YENEEA. V lost 2 bases to trimming and J lost 2 bases; unmatched junction nucleotides: 10. The CDR3 loop spans 19 amino acids. The CDR3: CASSLTVPSGGGTYNEQFF. The DNA for the CDR3 is TGTGCCAGCAGCTTAACGGTCCCTAGCGGGGGGGGGACCTACAATGAGCAGTTCTTC.

In this sample, this clonotype turned up many times. V gene TRBV28 combines with J gene TRBJ2-1; D tentatively fits TRBD1 or TRBD2 (5 bases each). From germline, CDR1 is MDHEN and CDR2 SYDVKM. The CDR3 runs 16 residues. The germline V and J ends were trimmed by 6 bases and 0 bases, with 15 bases remaining between them. The CDR3 nucleotides read TGTGCCAGCAGGTCGGGACGGATAAGCTCCTACAATGAGCAGTTCTTC. As protein: CASRSGRISSYNEQFF. Variable domain in full (rest from reference TRBV28 and TRBJ2-1): DVKVTQSSRYLVKRTGEKVFLECVQDMDHENMFWYRQDPGLGLRLIYFSYDVKMKEKGDIPEGYSVSREKKERFSLILESASTNQTSMYLCASRSGRISSYNEQFFGPGTRLTVL.